This T cell receptor (beta chain) was captured in a study of cytomegalovirus exposure and HLA in healthy donors. Vbeta (60) and Jbeta (13) primers were used in the PCR. The assay was immunoSEQ multiplex PCR, and TCRdb's table has in-frame clones only and misses some. Of 100,000 or so clones in the sample, more than 65% were seen once. V was clipped by 4 bases and J by 7 bases, with 5 bases between them. The CDR3 contains 11 residues. The V gene's germline CDR1 is SNHLY and CDR2 FYNNEI. This chain uses TRBV2 with TRBJ1-3; no clear D gene. The specimen was PBMCs. This sequence was found in a man aged 30 to 45 in good health and CMV-seronegative. In DNA form, the CDR3 reads TGTGCCAGCAGTGGAGAGAACACCATATATTTT. Protein sequence: CASSGENTIYF.